Sequencing of this T cell receptor (beta chain) was carried out in a study of T cell repertoires in cytomegalovirus infection. This CDR3 contains 17 residues. Trimming pared 5 bases from V and 3 bases from J, leaving 20 bases between. Germline CDR1 reads MDHEN; CDR2 reads SYDVKM. Each CDR3 protein gets one entry after TCRdb re-called the reads with MiXCR. The sample carries a few hundred thousand distinct CDR3 sequences, 15% to 20% recorded once. This clonotype was recorded at least ten times. Input material: PBMCs. The V gene is TRBV28, the J gene TRBJ1-5; possibly TRBD1 for D (5 bases). The sequence derives from a human donor in good health (CMV status not recorded). Some clones in this sample may be carry-over from other donors' samples. CDR3 DNA: TGTGCCAGCAGTCTGCCTCAACGGGGGAACTCCAATCAGCCCCAGCATTTT. Translating it yields CASSLPQRGNSNQPQHF.